Presented here are 14 T cell receptor beta chains from one specimen sequenced in a study of T cells in Graves' hyperthyroidism and ophthalmopathy. Amplified TCR beta CDR3 regions came from RNA transcripts. HTBI primers were used for first-round RT-PCR of the TCR CDR3. TCRdb re-called the multiplex PCR reads through MiXCR, storing one row per CDR3 protein. Of fewer than 450,000 distinct CDR3 sequences listed, roughly 17% were seen once; the top ten hold around a third. Sequencing used blood. The source is a woman between 25 and 40 years old with Graves' hyperthyroidism that later progressed to Graves' ophthalmopathy.

The rearrangement links TRBV6-2 or TRBV6-3 to TRBJ2-1, with 9 bases that match TRBD1. V lost 5 bases, J lost 6 bases, and 11 bases stayed unmatched. The germline gives CDR1 MNHEY, CDR2 SVGEGT. The CDR3 is made up of 16 amino acids. The DNA for the CDR3 is TGTGCCAGCAGTAAAATCTACAGGGGGCTTCTCAATGAGCAGTTCTTC. Residues: CASSKIYRGLLNEQFF.

This clonotype appeared many times. This chain connects TRBV7-2 to TRBJ1-1; D gene unclear. The germline V gene encodes CDR1 SGHTA and CDR2 FQGNSA. V was pared by 7 bases and J by 0 bases, with 12 bases between. This CDR3 is built from 14 residues. CDR3 protein: CASTLLGMNTEAFF. CDR3 nucleotide sequence: TGTGCCAGCACCCTCTTGGGCATGAACACTGAAGCTTTCTTT.

This clonotype was observed at least ten times. The chain employs TRBV6-1 and TRBJ1-2; D may be TRBD1 (6 bases). V gave up 2 bases and J gave up 8 bases, with 18 bases separating them. Germline CDR1 reads MNHNS; CDR2 reads SASEGT. This CDR3 has 15 amino acids. The DNA of the CDR3 is TGTGCCAGCAGTGAATACCGGGGGGCCGGCGACGGCTACACCTTC. Residues: CASSEYRGAGDGYTF.

The chain links TRBV19 to TRBJ2-2, with 7 bases fitting TRBD1. The germline CDR1 and CDR2 sequences are LNHDA and SQIVND (reference sequence). This CDR3 is 14 amino acids long. Losses at the gene ends were 3 bases for V and 7 bases for J; bases not matched to a gene: 5. CDR3 amino acids: CASSMTGLFGELFF. CDR3 nucleotides: TGTGCCAGTAGTATGACAGGGTTGTTCGGGGAGCTGTTTTTT. The whole variable domain, remainder taken from reference TRBV19 and TRBJ2-2, is DGGITQSPKYLFRKEGQNVTLSCEQNLNHDAMYWYRQDPGQGLRLIYYSQIVNDFQKGDIAEGYSVSREKKESFPLTVTSAQKNPTAFYLCASSMTGLFGELFFGEGSRLTVL.

Many counts were recorded for this clonotype. The rearrangement links TRBV24-1 to TRBJ2-5; 7 bases agree with TRBD1. This CDR3 has 15 amino acids. The J segment lost 2 bases and the V segment lost 4 bases, leaving 6 bases of the junction unmatched. Germline-derived CDR1 and CDR2 are KGHDR and SFDVKD. The CDR3 DNA sequence: TGTGCCACCAGTGACCCCGGGACAGAGCAAGAGACCCAGTACTTC. The encoded protein is CATSDPGTEQETQYF.

This clonotype turned up a few times. The chain joins TRBV10-3 to TRBJ2-3; TRBD1 matches 7 bases. Germline V gene data show CDR1 as ENHRY and CDR2 as SYGVKD. V trimming: 3 bases; J trimming: 0 bases; junction bases outside the gene matches: 3. This CDR3 contains 15 residues. In nucleotides, the CDR3 is TGTGCCATCAGTGACCGGGACAGAAGCACAGATACGCAGTATTTT. This sequence encodes CAISDRDRSTDTQYF.

J is TRBJ1-4 and V is TRBV27; D may be TRBD1 (6 bases). The germline V gene has CDR1 MNHEY and CDR2 SMNVEV (reference sequence). V lost 7 bases and J 4 bases, leaving 16 bases between the germline ends. The CDR3 spans 15 residues. In nucleotides, the CDR3 is TGTGCCAGCAAATACTACAGGGCTGGTAATGAAAAACTGTTTTTT. Protein product: CASKYYRAGNEKLFF.

This clonotype showed up many times. J is TRBJ1-2 and V is TRBV5-1, with TRBD1 as a possible D gene (6 bases). V lost 4 bases and J lost 2, with 15 bases in between. Germline CDR1 is SGHRS and CDR2 is YFSETQ. CDR3 size: 15 residues. The CDR3 DNA is TGCGCCAGCAGCCAATCCGTGAGGGGGAACTATGGCTACACCTTC. Encoded protein: CASSQSVRGNYGYTF.

Turning to this clonotype: One base away lies a much larger clone, so this may be a sequencing read error. The conserved final phenylalanine or tryptophan is absent from the CDR3, which likely points to a read error. This chain uses TRBV5-1 with TRBJ1-2, with 7 bases identical to TRBD1. Germline loops: CDR1 SGHRS, CDR2 YFSETQ. This CDR3 region has 16 residues. V was clipped by 1 base and J by 1 base; unmatched bases: 7. The CDR3 protein is CASSLTRDSYNYGYTL. The CDR3 bases are TGCGCCAGCAGCTTGACCCGGGACAGCTATAACTATGGCTACACCCTC.

A few counts support this clonotype. V gene TRBV6-1 combines with J gene TRBJ1-5; possible D gene TRBD1, 5 bases. Deletions cut 6 bases from V and 1 base from J, with 13 bases between. The germline V gene encodes CDR1 MNHNS and CDR2 SASEGT. This CDR3 is 15 amino acids long. CDR3 bases: TGTGCCAGCAGCCAGGCCCGGGGGAGCAATCAGCCCCAGCATTTT. Its translation is CASSQARGSNQPQHF.

This clonotype was seen a handful of times. This chain connects TRBV7-2 to TRBJ1-2, with D possibly TRBD1 on 5 matching bases. In germline, CDR1 is SGHTA, CDR2 FQGNSA. V shed 4 bases and J shed 1 base, with 13 bases lying between them. The CDR3 totals 15 residues. The CDR3 DNA reads TGTGCCAGCAGCTATTACCAGGGCCTTAACTATGGCTACACCTTC. Its protein product is CASSYYQGLNYGYTF.

This clonotype was counted many times. The V call is TRBV6-1, the J call TRBJ2-7, with D perhaps matching TRBD1 (6 bases). Germline V gives CDR1 MNHNS, CDR2 SASEGT. This CDR3 has 14 residues. The V and J ends lost 4 bases and 3 bases respectively, with 13 bases between them. For the CDR3, the DNA is TGTGCCAGCAGTGGAGACCCAGGGGTCTACGAGCAGTACTTC. Its protein is CASSGDPGVYEQYF.

This clonotype was detected ten times or more. The gene calls are TRBV12-3 or TRBV12-4 and TRBJ1-2; maybe TRBD1 (5 bases). The CDR3 consists of 14 residues. Trimming removed 4 bases from V and 1 base from J, with 10 bases in between. For the CDR3, the DNA is TGTGCCAGCAGTTCGGACATCTATAACTATGGCTACACCTTC. Translated, it gives CASSSDIYNYGYTF.

This clonotype was recorded many times. J is TRBJ2-4 and V is TRBV24-1; tentative D call: TRBD2 (6 bases). From germline, CDR1 is KGHDR and CDR2 SFDVKD. The CDR3 sequence is 14 residues long. V was pared by 7 bases and J by 0 bases, with 9 bases between. This CDR3 is CATSPGLAKNIQYF. The DNA for the CDR3 is TGTGCCACCAGCCCGGGACTAGCCAAAAACATTCAGTACTTC.